The sequence of this T cell receptor beta chain was determined in a study of T cells in Graves' hyperthyroidism and ophthalmopathy. The study's findings and limits: Expanded thyroid clonotypes (above 0.001) were mostly also found in blood. Ophthalmopathy was told apart from stable hyperthyroidism by a 13 V-J model.

The germline V and J ends were trimmed by 2 bases and 3 bases, with 11 bases remaining between them. The germline V gene encodes CDR1 MNHNY and CDR2 SVGAGI (reference sequence). CDR3 length: 15 residues. On the basis of clinical symptoms, serum thyroxine and TRAb, thyroid ultrasound and orbital computed tomography, diagnoses were made. Fresh peripheral blood, roughly 9.3 ml, was the source of the PBMCs. Details on this clonotype: Its antigen remains unidentified.

Amplified regions were TCR beta CDR3 sequences from RNA transcripts. Primed by the HTBI set, a first-round RT-PCR was run on the TCR CDR3. TCRdb called the multiplex PCR reads again in MiXCR, with one record for every CDR3 protein. Found here are 250,000 to 300,000 distinct CDR3 sequences, about an eighth of them singletons; the top ten hold more than 7.5%. This clonotype was sampled from a woman aged 25 to 39 with Graves' hyperthyroidism that later progressed to Graves' ophthalmopathy. The rearrangement joins TRBV6-6 to TRBJ1-5, with TRBD1 as a possible D gene (5 bases). The sample taken for sequencing was blood. CDR3 sequence reads: CASSYEPGLNQPQHF. For the CDR3, the DNA is TGTGCCAGCAGTTACGAGCCAGGGCTCAATCAGCCCCAGCATTTT.